This TCR beta chain was sequenced for a study of CD8+CD57+ T cells in acquired aplastic anemia. Genomic DNA, the template, was used for profiling of the TCR beta VDJ and CDR3. From the reads, TCRdb called clonotypes with MiXCR, one entry per CDR3 protein. The sample shows roughly 240,000 distinct CDR3 sequences, around 46% of them seen only once. All sequencing subjects had displayed CD8+CD57+ cell expansion on flow cytometry. The junction had 6 bases not matched to a gene; V was cut back by 6 bases and J by 5 bases. Germline-derived CDR1 and CDR2 are SNHLY and FYNNEI. The CDR3 totals 14 residues. About this clonotype: The antigen is unknown.

Whole-study results and caveats: In common between the patients and the controls were nearly 30 CD8+ CDR3 sequences.

Sequencing was carried out using sorted CD4+, CD8+, or CD8+CD57+ T cells (not recorded which) from PBMCs. The chain is built from TRBV2 and TRBJ1-5; the match to TRBD1 covers 8 bases. This receptor was taken from a human donor with aplastic anemia. CDR3 amino acids: CASRRTGLDQPQHF. The CDR3 DNA is TGTGCCAGCAGACGGACAGGGTTGGATCAGCCCCAGCATTTT.